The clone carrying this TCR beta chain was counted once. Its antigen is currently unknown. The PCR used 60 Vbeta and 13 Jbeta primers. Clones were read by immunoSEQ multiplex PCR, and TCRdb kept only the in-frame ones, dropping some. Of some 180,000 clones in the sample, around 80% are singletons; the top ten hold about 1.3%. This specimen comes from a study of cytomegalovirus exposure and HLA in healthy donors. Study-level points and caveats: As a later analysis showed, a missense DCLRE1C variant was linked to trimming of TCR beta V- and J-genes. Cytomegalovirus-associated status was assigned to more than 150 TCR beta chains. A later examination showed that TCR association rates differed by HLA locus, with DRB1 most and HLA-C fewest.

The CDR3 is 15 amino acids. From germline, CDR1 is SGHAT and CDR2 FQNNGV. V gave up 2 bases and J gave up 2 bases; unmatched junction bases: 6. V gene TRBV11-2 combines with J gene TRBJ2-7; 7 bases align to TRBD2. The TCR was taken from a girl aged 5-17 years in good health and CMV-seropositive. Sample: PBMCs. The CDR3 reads CASSLSGGGTYEQYF. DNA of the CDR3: TGTGCCAGCAGCTTATCTGGGGGGGGAACCTACGAGCAGTACTTC.